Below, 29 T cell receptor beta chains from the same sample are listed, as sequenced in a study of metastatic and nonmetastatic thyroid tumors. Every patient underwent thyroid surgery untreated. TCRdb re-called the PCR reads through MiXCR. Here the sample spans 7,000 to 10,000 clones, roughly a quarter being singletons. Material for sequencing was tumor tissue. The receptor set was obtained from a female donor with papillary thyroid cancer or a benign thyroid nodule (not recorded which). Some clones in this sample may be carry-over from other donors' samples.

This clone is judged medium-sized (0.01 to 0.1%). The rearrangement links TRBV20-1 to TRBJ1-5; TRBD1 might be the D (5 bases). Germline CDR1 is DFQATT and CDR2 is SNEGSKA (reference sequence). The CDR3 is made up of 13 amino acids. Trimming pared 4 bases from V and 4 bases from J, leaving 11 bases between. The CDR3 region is CSATQGTNQPQHF. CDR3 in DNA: TGCAGTGCTACGCAGGGTACTAATCAGCCCCAGCATTTT.

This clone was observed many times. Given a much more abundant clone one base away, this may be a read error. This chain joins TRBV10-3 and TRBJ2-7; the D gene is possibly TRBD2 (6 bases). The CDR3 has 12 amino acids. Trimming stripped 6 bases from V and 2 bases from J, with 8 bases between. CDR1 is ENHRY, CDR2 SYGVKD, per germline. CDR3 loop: CAIRLAPYEQYF. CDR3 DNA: TGTGCCATCAGACTAGCCCCCTACGAGCAGTACTTC.

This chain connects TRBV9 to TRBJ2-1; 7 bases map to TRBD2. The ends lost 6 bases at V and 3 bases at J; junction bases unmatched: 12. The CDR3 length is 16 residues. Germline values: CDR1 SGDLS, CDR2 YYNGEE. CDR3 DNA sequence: TGTGCCAGCATCCCCCCCCCCCGCGGGAGCTACAATGAGCAGTTCTTC. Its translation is CASIPPPRGSYNEQFF.

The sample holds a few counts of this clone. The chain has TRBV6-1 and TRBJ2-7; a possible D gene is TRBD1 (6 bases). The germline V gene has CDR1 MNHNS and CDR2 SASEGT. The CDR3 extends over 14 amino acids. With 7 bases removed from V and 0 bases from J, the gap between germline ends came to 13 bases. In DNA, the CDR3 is TGTGCCAGCAAAGACAGGCTGATCTCCTACGAGCAGTACTTC. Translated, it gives CASKDRLISYEQYF.

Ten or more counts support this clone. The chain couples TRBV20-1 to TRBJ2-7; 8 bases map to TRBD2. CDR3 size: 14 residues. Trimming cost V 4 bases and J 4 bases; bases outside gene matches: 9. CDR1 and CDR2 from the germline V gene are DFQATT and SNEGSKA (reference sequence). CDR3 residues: CSAIPAGGGYEQYF. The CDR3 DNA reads TGCAGTGCTATTCCGGCGGGAGGAGGGTACGAGCAGTACTTC.

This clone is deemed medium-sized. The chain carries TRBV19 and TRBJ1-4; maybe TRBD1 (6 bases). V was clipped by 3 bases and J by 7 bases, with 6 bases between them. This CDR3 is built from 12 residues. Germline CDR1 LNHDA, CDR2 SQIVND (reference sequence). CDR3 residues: CASSIRGEKLFF. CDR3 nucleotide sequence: TGTGCCAGTAGTATCAGGGGTGAAAAACTGTTTTTT. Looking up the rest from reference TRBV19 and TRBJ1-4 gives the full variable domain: DGGITQSPKYLFRKEGQNVTLSCEQNLNHDAMYWYRQDPGQGLRLIYYSQIVNDFQKGDIAEGYSVSREKKESFPLTVTSAQKNPTAFYLCASSIRGEKLFFGSGTQLSVL.

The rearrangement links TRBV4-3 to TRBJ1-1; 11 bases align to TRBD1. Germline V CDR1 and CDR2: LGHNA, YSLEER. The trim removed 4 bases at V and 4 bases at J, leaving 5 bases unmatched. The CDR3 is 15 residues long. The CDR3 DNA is TGCGCCAGCAGCCCCGGGACAGGGGGTGGCACTGAAGCTTTCTTT. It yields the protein CASSPGTGGGTEAFF.

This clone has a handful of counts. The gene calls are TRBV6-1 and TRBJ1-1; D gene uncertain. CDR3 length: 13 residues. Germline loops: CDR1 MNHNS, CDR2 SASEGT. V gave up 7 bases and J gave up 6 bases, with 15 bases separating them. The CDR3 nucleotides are TGTGCCAGCATCGAATTCGTCCATTCTGAAGCTTTCTTT. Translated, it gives CASIEFVHSEAFF.

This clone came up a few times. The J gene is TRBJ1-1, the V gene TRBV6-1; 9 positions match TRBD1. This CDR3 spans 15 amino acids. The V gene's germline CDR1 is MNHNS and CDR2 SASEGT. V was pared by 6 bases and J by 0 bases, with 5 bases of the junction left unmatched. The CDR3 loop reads CASSTGGAVNTEAFF. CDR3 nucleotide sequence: TGTGCCAGCAGCACAGGGGGCGCCGTGAACACTGAAGCTTTCTTT.

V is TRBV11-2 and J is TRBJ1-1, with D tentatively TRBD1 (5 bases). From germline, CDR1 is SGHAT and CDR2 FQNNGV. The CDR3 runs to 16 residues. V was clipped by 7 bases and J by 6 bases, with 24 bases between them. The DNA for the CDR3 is TGTGCCAGCATCCTAGGACACCCGGGGTTAGTTGCTGAAGCTTTCTTT. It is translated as CASILGHPGLVAEAFF. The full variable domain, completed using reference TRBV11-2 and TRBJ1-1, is EAGVAQSPRYKIIEKRQSVAFWCNPISGHATLYWYQQILGQGPKLLIQFQNNGVVDDSQLPKDRFSAERLKGVDSTLKIQPAKLEDSAVYLCASILGHPGLVAEAFFGQGTRLTVV.

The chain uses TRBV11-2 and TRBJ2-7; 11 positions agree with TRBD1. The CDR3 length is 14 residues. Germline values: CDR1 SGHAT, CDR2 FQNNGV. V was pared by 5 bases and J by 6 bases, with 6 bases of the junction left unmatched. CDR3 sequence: CASSQWTGGGEQYF. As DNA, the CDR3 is TGTGCCAGCAGCCAATGGACAGGGGGCGGCGAGCAGTACTTC.

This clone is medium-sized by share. The CDR3 DNA reads TGTGCCAGCAGACGGGAGGAGGGAGGAAAAGAGACCCAGTACTTC. It encodes CASRREEGGKETQYF. The J gene is TRBJ2-5, the V gene TRBV6-2 or TRBV6-3, with 7 bases that match TRBD2. The CDR3 loop spans 15 amino acids. CDR1 and CDR2 from the germline V gene are MNHEY and SVGEGT. J lost 3 bases, V lost 6 bases, and 10 bases had no gene match.

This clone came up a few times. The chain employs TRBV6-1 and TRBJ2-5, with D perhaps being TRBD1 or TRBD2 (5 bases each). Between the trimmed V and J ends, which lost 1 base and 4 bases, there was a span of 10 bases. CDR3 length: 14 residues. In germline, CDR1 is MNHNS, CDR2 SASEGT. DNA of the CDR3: TGTGCCAGCAGTGAAGGGGGGTCGGGAGAGACCCAGTACTTC. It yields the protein CASSEGGSGETQYF.

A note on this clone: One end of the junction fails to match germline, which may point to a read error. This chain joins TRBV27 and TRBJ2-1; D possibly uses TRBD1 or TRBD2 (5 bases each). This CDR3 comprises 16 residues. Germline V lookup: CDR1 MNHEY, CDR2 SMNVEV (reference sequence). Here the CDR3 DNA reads TGTTCCAGCAGTTTCGTTGGGACGCCCAGGGTACATGAGCAGTTCTTC. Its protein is CSSSFVGTPRVHEQFF.

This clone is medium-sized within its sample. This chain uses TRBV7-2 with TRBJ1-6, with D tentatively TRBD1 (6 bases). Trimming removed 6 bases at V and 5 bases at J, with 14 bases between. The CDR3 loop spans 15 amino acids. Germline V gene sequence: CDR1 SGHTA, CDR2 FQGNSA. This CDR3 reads CASRSTSGDNSPLHF. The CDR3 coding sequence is TGTGCCAGCAGGTCAACATCAGGGGATAATTCACCCCTCCACTTT. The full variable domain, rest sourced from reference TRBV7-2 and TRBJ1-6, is GAGVSQSPSNKVTEKGKDVELRCDPISGHTALYWYRQSLGQGLEFLIYFQGNSAPDKSGLPSDRFSAERTGGSVSTLTIQRTQQEDSAVYLCASRSTSGDNSPLHFGNGTRLTVT.

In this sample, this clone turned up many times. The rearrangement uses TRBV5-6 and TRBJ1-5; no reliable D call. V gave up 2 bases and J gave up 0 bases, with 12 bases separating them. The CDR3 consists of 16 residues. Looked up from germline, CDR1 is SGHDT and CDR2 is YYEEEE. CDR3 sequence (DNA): TGTGCCAGCAGCTTCTATTCAGGCGATAGCAATCAGCCCCAGCATTTT. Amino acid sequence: CASSFYSGDSNQPQHF. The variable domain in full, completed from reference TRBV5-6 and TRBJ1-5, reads DAGVTQSPTHLIKTRGQQVTLRCSPKSGHDTVSWYQQALGQGPQFIFQYYEEEERQRGNFPDRFSGHQFPNYSSELNVNALLLGDSALYLCASSFYSGDSNQPQHFGDGTRLSIL.

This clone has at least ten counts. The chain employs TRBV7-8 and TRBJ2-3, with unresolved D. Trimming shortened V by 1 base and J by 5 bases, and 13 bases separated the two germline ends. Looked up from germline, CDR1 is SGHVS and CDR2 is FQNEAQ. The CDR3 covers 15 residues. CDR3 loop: CASSLGETTGDTQYF. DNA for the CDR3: TGTGCCAGCAGCTTAGGAGAAACCACGGGAGATACGCAGTATTTT.

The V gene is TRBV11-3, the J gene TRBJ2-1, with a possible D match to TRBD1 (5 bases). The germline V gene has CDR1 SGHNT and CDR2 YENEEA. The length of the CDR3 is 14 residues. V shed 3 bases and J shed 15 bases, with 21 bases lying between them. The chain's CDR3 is CASSFSPGPRPWFF. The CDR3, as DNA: TGTGCCAGCAGCTTTTCTCCAGGGCCCCGCCCGTGGTTCTTC.

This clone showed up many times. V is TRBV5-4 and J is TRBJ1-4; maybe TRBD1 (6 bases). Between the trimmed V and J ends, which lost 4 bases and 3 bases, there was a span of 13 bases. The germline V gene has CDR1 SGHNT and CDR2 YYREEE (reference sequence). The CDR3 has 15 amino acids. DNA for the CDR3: TGTGCCAGCAGCCGTACGACAGGTCCTAATGAAAAACTGTTTTTT. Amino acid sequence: CASSRTTGPNEKLFF.

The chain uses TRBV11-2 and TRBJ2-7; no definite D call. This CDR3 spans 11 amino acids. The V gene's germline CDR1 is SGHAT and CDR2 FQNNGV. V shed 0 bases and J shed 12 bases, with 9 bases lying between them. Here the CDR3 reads CASSLEQIMYF. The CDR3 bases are TGTGCCAGCAGCTTAGAGCAGATAATGTACTTC. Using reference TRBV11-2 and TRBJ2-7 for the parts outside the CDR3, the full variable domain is EAGVAQSPRYKIIEKRQSVAFWCNPISGHATLYWYQQILGQGPKLLIQFQNNGVVDDSQLPKDRFSAERLKGVDSTLKIQPAKLEDSAVYLCASSLEQIMYFGPGTRLTVT.

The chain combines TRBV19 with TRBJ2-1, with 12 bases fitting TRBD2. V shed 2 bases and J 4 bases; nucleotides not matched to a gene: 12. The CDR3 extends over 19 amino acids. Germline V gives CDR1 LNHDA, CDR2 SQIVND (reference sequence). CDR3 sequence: CASSIWRGTSGLLYNEQFF. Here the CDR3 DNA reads TGTGCCAGTAGTATATGGCGGGGGACTAGCGGGTTGTTATACAATGAGCAGTTCTTC.

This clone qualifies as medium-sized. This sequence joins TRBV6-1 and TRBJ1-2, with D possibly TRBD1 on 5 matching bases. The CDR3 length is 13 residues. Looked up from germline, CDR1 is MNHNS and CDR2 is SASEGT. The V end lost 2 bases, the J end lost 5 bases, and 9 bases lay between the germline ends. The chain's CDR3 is CASSEPPGYGYTF. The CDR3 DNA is TGTGCCAGCAGTGAACCTCCAGGGTATGGCTACACCTTC.

The CDR3, as DNA: TGTGCCAGCACCCCCCGGGCGGGGGTAACTGAAGCTTTCTTT. This sequence encodes CASTPRAGVTEAFF. The chain combines TRBV28 with TRBJ1-1; possible D gene TRBD1, 5 bases. The CDR3 has 14 residues. The germline gives CDR1 MDHEN, CDR2 SYDVKM. V shed 7 bases and J shed 5 bases, with 17 bases lying between them.

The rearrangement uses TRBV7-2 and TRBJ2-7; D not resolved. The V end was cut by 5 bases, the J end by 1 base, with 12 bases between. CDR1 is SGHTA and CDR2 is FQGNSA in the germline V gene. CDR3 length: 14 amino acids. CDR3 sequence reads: CASSPSRESYEQYF. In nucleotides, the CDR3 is TGTGCCAGCAGCCCCTCAAGGGAATCCTACGAGCAGTACTTC.

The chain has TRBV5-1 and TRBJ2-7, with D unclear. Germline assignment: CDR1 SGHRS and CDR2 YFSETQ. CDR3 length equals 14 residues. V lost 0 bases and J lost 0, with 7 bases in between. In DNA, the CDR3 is TGCGCCAGCAGCTTGGCGTGGAACTCCTACGAGCAGTACTTC. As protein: CASSLAWNSYEQYF.

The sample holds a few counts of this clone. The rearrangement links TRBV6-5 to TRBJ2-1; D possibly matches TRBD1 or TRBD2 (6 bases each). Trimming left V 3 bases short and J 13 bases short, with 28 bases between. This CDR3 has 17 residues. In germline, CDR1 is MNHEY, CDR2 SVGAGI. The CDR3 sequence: CASSYGSSVGARDYQFF. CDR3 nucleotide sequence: TGTGCCAGCAGTTATGGGTCTAGCGTGGGGGCCAGGGATTATCAGTTCTTC.

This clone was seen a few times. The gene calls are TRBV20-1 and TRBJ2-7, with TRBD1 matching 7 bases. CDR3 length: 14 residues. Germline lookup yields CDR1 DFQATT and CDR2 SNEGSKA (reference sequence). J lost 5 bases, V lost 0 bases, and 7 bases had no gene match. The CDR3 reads CSARDIKGADEQYF. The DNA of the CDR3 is TGCAGTGCTAGAGACATCAAGGGGGCGGACGAGCAGTACTTC.

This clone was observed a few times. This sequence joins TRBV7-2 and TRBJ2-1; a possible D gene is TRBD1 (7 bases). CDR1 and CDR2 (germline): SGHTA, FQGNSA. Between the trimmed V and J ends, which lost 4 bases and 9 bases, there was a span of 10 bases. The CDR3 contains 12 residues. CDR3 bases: TGTGCCAGCAGCTCCCAGGGGGGTGAGCAGTTCTTC. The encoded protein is CASSSQGGEQFF.

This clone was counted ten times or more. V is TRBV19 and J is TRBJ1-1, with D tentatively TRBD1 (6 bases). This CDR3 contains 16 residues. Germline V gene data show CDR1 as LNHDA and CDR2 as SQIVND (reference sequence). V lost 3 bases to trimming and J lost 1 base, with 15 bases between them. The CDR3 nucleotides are TGTGCCAGTAGTATTAGGGCAGGGGTGAAGAACACTGAAGCTTTCTTT. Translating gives CASSIRAGVKNTEAFF.